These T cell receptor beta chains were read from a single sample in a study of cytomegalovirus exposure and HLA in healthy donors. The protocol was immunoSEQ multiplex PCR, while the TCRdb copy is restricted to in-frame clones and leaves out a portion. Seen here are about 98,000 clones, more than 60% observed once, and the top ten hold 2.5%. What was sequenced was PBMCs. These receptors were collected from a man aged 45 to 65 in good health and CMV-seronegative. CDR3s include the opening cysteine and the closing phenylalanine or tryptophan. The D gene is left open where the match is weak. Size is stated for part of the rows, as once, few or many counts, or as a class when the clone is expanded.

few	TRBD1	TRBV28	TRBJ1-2	TGTGCCAGCAGGCCTACAGGGGGCCTTGGCTACACCTTC	CASRPTGGLGYTF
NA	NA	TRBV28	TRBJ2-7	TGTGCCAGCAGTCATCACGGACAAAGCTACGAGCAGTACTTC	CASSHHGQSYEQYF
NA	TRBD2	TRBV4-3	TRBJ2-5	TGCGCCAGCAGCCAAGAAAGCGGGGGAGAGACCCAGTACTTC	CASSQESGGETQYF
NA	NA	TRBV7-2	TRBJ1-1	TGTGCCAGCAGCTCCCGCCCCTGGGCGAACACTGAAGCTTTCTTT	CASSSRPWANTEAFF
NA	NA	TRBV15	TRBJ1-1	TGTGCCACCAGCAGACCTCCTCCGCGGGCAGATGAAGCTTTCTTT	CATSRPPPRADEAFF
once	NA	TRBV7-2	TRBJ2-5	TGTGCCAGCAGCTTAGAAGTTTGGGCAGGGGATGGAGAGACCCAGTACTTC	CASSLEVWAGDGETQYF
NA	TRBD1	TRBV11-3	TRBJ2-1	TGTGCCAGCAGCTTAGAAGGGACAGGGCTTGATGAGCAGTTCTTC	CASSLEGTGLDEQFF
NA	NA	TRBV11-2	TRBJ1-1	TGTGCCAGCAGGTGGGGGGGGCTCATGAACACTGAAGCTTTCTTT	CASRWGGLMNTEAFF
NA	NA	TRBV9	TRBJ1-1	TGTGCCAGCAGCGTGCAGGCTGGGACTGAAGCTTTCTTT	CASSVQAGTEAFF
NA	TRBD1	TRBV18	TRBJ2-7	TGTGCCAGCTCCCTTCTCATTCCCGGGACAGGGGACGAGCAGTACTTC	CASSLLIPGTGDEQYF
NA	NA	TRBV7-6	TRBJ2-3	TGTGCCAGCAGCCACCGACAGTCCACAGATACGCAGTATTTT	CASSHRQSTDTQYF
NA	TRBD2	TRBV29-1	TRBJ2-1	TGCAGCGCTAGTAAACGACTAGCGGGAAACTACAATGAGCAGTTCTTC	CSASKRLAGNYNEQFF
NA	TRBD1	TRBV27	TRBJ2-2	TGTGCCAGCAGTCCCGGACAGGGGATCGGGGAGCTGTTTTTT	CASSPGQGIGELFF
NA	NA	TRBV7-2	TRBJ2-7	TGTGCCAGCAGCACCCAGACAGGCAGCTCCTACGAGCAGTACTTC	CASSTQTGSSYEQYF
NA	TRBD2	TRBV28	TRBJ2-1	TGTGCCAGCAGTCCATGGAGGTCTACTAGCGACTACAATGAGCAGTTCTTC	CASSPWRSTSDYNEQFF
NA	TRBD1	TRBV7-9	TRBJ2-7	TGTGCCAGCAGCCCCGGGGGACAGGGGATCTACGAGCAGTACTTC	CASSPGGQGIYEQYF
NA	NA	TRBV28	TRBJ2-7	TGTGCCAGCAGTTTATTCCGGACAGTGACATACGAGCAGTACTTC	CASSLFRTVTYEQYF
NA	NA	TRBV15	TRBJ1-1	TGTGCCACCAGTACACAGCAGAACACTGAAGCTTTCTTT	CATSTQQNTEAFF
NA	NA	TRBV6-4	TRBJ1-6	TGTGCCAGCAGTGAGACTGGGTTTGGGAATTCACCCCTCCACTTT	CASSETGFGNSPLHF
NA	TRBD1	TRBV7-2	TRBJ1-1	TGTGCCAGCAGCTCCTACAGGGGGCGGCCCACTGAAGCTTTCTTT	CASSSYRGRPTEAFF